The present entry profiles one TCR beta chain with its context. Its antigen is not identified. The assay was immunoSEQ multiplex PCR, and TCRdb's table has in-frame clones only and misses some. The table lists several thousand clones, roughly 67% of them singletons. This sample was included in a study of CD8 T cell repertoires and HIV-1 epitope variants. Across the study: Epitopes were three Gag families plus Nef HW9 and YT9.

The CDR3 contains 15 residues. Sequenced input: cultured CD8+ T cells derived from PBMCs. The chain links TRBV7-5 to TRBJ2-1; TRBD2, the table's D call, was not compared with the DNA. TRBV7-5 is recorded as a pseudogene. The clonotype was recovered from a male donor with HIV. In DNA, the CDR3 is TGTGCCAGAAGATCCGGGACTAGCGGGAGAAATGAGCAGTTCTTC. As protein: CARRSGTSGRNEQFF.